This section outlines one T cell receptor (beta chain) sequence together with its context. Its specific antigen is unknown. Base qualities are not provided; no much larger clone lies one nucleotide away. Including the terminal cysteine and phenylalanine, the CDR3 comprises 13 residues. The only DNA kept is the CDR3, 39 bases in frame from the first base. From a lookup of the germline V gene (reference sequence), CDR1 and CDR2 are MNHEY and SMNVEV. Here V drops 1 base and J drops 4 bases, and the junction holds 1 base not matched to any gene. This entry is derived from a study of blood T cell repertoires in COVID-19 (dated by TCRdb to 2018 to 2021). As for the study more broadly: The collaborator samples originated in the United States, Italy and Spain and spanned the acute and convalescent phases of COVID-19. The prospective study material was composed of cDNA or gDNA derived from T cells, B-cell-depleted T cells, or PBMCs. The dataset comprised deeply sampled blood TCRbeta repertoires from subjects exposed to, actively infected with, or recovered from COVID-19. The repertoires were made available in a free public database intended to serve as a resource for research on the immune response to SARS-CoV-2. Samples came from the ongoing ImmuneRACE study (first 160 participants) plus 1,254 subjects from 6 global collaborators. The sample metadata nearly always contained a de-identified subject ID, COVID-19 status, age in years and sex. Where HLA class I and class II types were available, the types were taken from metadata supplied by the sample provider, not from assay-based typing.

Each collaborating institution followed its own protocols to collect whole blood in K2EDTA tubes. For TCRbeta analysis, collaborator samples were shipped as frozen whole blood, as isolated PBMCs, or as DNA extracted from either sample type. TCRbeta CDR3 regions were amplified from genomic DNA by means of the immunoSEQ Assay, a bias-controlled multiplex PCR. From the authors' description of their analysis: Within the assay, amplification of reference gene primers was used to estimate how many nucleated cells each sample contained. Sequence reads were collapsed and filtered to measure the absolute abundance of every unique TCRbeta CDR3 rearrangement. For each sample, productive Simpson clonality was calculated by taking the square root of Simpson's diversity index across productive rearrangements. In its TCRdb copy, this immuneACCESS table keeps in-frame sequences only and misses some clones. Where compared with another copy, unresolved V genes explain less than half of these, and the others have no known cause. That table supplies the V and J calls and clone size; D and trimming were determined from the DNA. The sample table records about 140,000 clones; around 87% of these occur just once. The ten largest clones capture around 5% of the sample.

General study outcomes and caveats: Clinical and demographic metadata were provided uncurated, with the amount varying by source and participant.

Sequenced input: peripheral blood. This TCR came from a human donor in a cohort sampled during active COVID-19. This chain joins TRBV27 to TRBJ2-7, with 7 middle bases fitting TRBD1. The CDR3 loop reads CASSLLQGYEQYF. The nucleotide sequence reads TGTGCCAGCAGTTTATTACAGGGGTACGAGCAGTACTTC.